This TCR beta chain was identified during a study of immune cell composition in non-small cell lung cancer. Study-level results: Adenocarcinomas with higher top tumour-associated clone frequency had more reactive TILs. Around 80% of squamous and 30% to 35% of adenocarcinoma cases had tumour-associated clones >0.5%. Shared sequences between tumour-reactive and dominant in vivo clones were not proven. Lung squamous cell carcinoma tumours had significantly higher top 10 clone scores and productive clonality than lung adenocarcinoma.

Germline CDR1 SGHVS, CDR2 FNYEAQ. There are 15 residues in the CDR3. The ends lost 5 bases at V and 5 bases at J; junction bases unmatched: 8. Assay used: immunoSEQ multiplex PCR; TCRdb lists only in-frame clones, some missing. The sample consists of around 6,600 clones, about four fifths of them appearing once. As to this clone: Its matching antigen is unknown.

The rearrangement links TRBV7-6 to TRBJ2-3; 9 bases match TRBD2. Sequenced sample: lung tumor tissue. The receptor comes from a human donor with non-small cell lung cancer. CDR3: CASSPGGGGGDTQYF. CDR3 bases: TGTGCCAGCAGCCCGGGCGGGGGGGGAGGAGATACGCAGTATTTT.